Below, 17 T cell receptor beta chains from the same sample are listed, as sequenced in a study of cytomegalovirus exposure and HLA in healthy donors. Researchers ran the PCR with 60 Vbeta and 13 Jbeta primers. Generated by immunoSEQ multiplex PCR, the TCRdb table keeps only in-frame clones and is missing some. The sample consists of more than 95,000 clones, 60% to 70% of them appearing once. Material for sequencing was PBMCs. The receptor source for this set is a woman aged 40 to 55 in good health and CMV-seropositive.

This clone was found a few times. V gene TRBV6-1 combines with J gene TRBJ1-5, with 9 bases aligning to TRBD1. This CDR3 spans 17 amino acids. Looked up from germline, CDR1 is MNHNS and CDR2 is SASEGT. V was clipped by 2 bases and J by 1 base; unmatched bases: 6. CDR3 nucleotides: TGTGCCAGCAGTGAAACAGGGGGCTTGATCAGCAATCAGCCCCAGCATTTT. The encoded protein is CASSETGGLISNQPQHF.

This clone turned up a few times. The chain carries TRBV19 and TRBJ2-1, with a possible D match to TRBD1 (7 bases). The germline V and J ends were trimmed by 5 bases and 14 bases, with 13 bases remaining between them. CDR1 LNHDA and CDR2 SQIVND come from the germline V gene (reference sequence). The CDR3 is 11 residues long. The CDR3 sequence: CASSLQGRKFF. CDR3 sequence (DNA): TGTGCCAGTAGTTTACAGGGGAGGAAGTTCTTC.

The rearrangement links TRBV7-3 to TRBJ2-7, with D hard to call. The length of the CDR3 is 15 residues. The ends were cut back, 5 bases at V and 0 bases at J, with 14 bases in the middle. Germline values: CDR1 SGHTA, CDR2 FQGTGA. This chain's CDR3 is CASSPGYLSSYEQYF. Written as DNA, the CDR3 is TGTGCCAGCAGCCCCGGTTACTTGAGCTCCTACGAGCAGTACTTC.

This clone has only a few counts. The chain recombines TRBV7-2 with TRBJ2-1; 10 bases match TRBD2. CDR3 size: 17 residues. Trimming removed 5 bases from V and 0 bases from J; junction bases left unmatched: 7. CDR1 is SGHTA and CDR2 is FQGNSA in the germline V gene. The chain's CDR3 is CASSPQGLASSYNEQFF. The CDR3 nucleotides are TGTGCCAGCAGCCCTCAGGGACTAGCGAGCTCCTACAATGAGCAGTTCTTC.

This clone occurred a few times. The chain joins TRBV28 to TRBJ2-7; tentative D call: TRBD2 (5 bases). The germline V and J ends were trimmed by 4 bases and 2 bases, with 12 bases remaining between them. The CDR3 is made up of 14 amino acids. CDR1 is MDHEN and CDR2 is SYDVKM in the germline V gene. The CDR3 DNA reads as TGTGCCAGCAGTTCTCACACTAGGCCCTACGAGCAGTACTTC. Translation gives CASSSHTRPYEQYF.

CDR3 nucleotide sequence: TGTGCCAGCAGTTTATATCTACGGGACAGGGGGGATGAGCAGTTCTTC. Amino acid sequence: CASSLYLRDRGDEQFF. This chain connects TRBV28 to TRBJ2-1, with 11 bases matching TRBD1. The length of the CDR3 is 16 residues. Trimming took 1 base from V and 8 from J; bases not matched to a gene: 7. CDR1 is MDHEN and CDR2 is SYDVKM in the germline V gene.

V and J are TRBV2 and TRBJ2-7; 9 bases line up with TRBD2. This CDR3 contains 15 residues. Germline lookup yields CDR1 SNHLY and CDR2 FYNNEI. V dropped 5 bases and J dropped 2; count of bases not matched to a gene: 7. The CDR3 loop is CASSSGLARTYEQYF. DNA for the CDR3: TGTGCCAGCAGTTCCGGACTAGCGAGAACCTACGAGCAGTACTTC.

Concerning this clone: The CDR3 does not end in the conserved phenylalanine or tryptophan, so this is likely a read error. The chain uses TRBV19 and TRBJ2-2; the match to TRBD1 covers 8 bases. The CDR3 has 17 amino acids. V lost 5 bases, J lost 1 base, and 9 bases stayed unmatched. Germline CDR1 is LNHDA and CDR2 is SQIVND (reference sequence). CDR3 region: CASSLFPGTGNTGELFL. CDR3 in DNA: TGTGCCAGTAGTTTATTCCCCGGGACAGGGAACACCGGGGAGCTGTTTCTT.

V gene TRBV27 combines with J gene TRBJ2-1; D unclear. The germline CDR1 and CDR2 sequences are MNHEY and SMNVEV (reference sequence). V lost 2 bases to trimming and J lost 10 bases, with 12 bases between them. The CDR3 is 13 residues long. The CDR3 here is CASSLARSHEQFF. DNA of the CDR3: TGTGCCAGCAGTTTAGCGCGGTCCCACGAGCAGTTCTTC.

The chain employs TRBV6-5 and TRBJ1-2; D uncertain. The V end was cut by 6 bases, the J end by 4 bases, with 12 bases between. CDR3 size: 13 residues. Germline lookup yields CDR1 MNHEY and CDR2 SVGAGI. The CDR3 is CASSRTASYGYTF. As DNA, the CDR3 is TGTGCCAGCAGCCGAACTGCGTCCTATGGCTACACCTTC.

The rearrangement links TRBV5-1 to TRBJ2-3, with D possibly matching TRBD1 (6 bases). The CDR3 is 16 amino acids. V was shortened by 4 bases and J by 2 bases, with 17 bases between the two germline ends. Germline loops: CDR1 SGHRS, CDR2 YFSETQ. The CDR3 nucleotides are TGCGCCAGCAGCACCGGGACATCAACTAACACAGATACGCAGTATTTT. Amino acid sequence: CASSTGTSTNTDTQYF.

V and J are TRBV4-1 and TRBJ2-6, with 9 bases aligning to TRBD2. With 3 bases clipped from V and 1 base from J, the junction kept 7 bases outside the gene matches. CDR1 is MGHRA and CDR2 is YSYEKL in the germline V gene. The CDR3 extends over 18 amino acids. The CDR3 DNA is TGCGCCAGCAGCCATATAGGACTAGCGCGGTCTGGGGCCAACGTCCTGACTTTC. Protein sequence: CASSHIGLARSGANVLTF.

The J gene is TRBJ2-7, the V gene TRBV7-2, with D maybe TRBD1 (7 bases). The CDR3 runs 17 residues. Per the germline V gene, CDR1 is SGHTA and CDR2 is FQGNSA. V lost 1 base and J 4 bases, leaving 20 bases between the germline ends. In nucleotides, the CDR3 is TGTGCCAGCAGCTTAGTAGGCGGGACAGAAGTCGCGTACGAGCAGTACTTC. It specifies CASSLVGGTEVAYEQYF.

This clone occurred once. This rearrangement joins TRBV6-5 to TRBJ1-2; 7 nucleotides agree with TRBD1. Germline V lookup: CDR1 MNHEY, CDR2 SVGAGI. Germline trimming cut 9 bases from V and 6 bases from J; bases unmatched to any gene: 7. This CDR3 comprises 12 residues. DNA for the CDR3: TGTGCCAGGGTCCGGGACAGACATGGCTACACCTTC. Protein sequence: CARVRDRHGYTF.

This clone has only a few counts. This chain links TRBV4-3 with TRBJ2-1, with a possible D match to TRBD2 (5 bases). V gave up 5 bases and J gave up 9 bases, with 20 bases separating them. Germline values: CDR1 LGHNA, CDR2 YSLEER. The CDR3 has 15 residues. This chain's CDR3 is CASSSRGLVAGEQFF. The CDR3 region has the DNA TGCGCCAGCAGCTCCCGGGGTCTTGTTGCCGGTGAGCAGTTCTTC.

J is TRBJ1-5 and V is TRBV4-1; maybe TRBD1 (5 bases). The germline V gene has CDR1 MGHRA and CDR2 YSYEKL. The CDR3 has 17 amino acids. Deletions cut 2 bases from V and 1 base from J, with 15 bases between. The CDR3 DNA is TGCGCCAGCAGCCAACGGTCGACAGTGAGGAGCAATCAGCCCCAGCATTTT. Its translation: CASSQRSTVRSNQPQHF.

This clone was seen just once. V and J are TRBV19 and TRBJ2-1; D is perhaps TRBD2 (5 bases). Germline assignment: CDR1 LNHDA and CDR2 SQIVND (reference sequence). The CDR3 extends over 15 amino acids. The V and J ends lost 7 bases and 4 bases respectively, with 17 bases between them. The CDR3 protein is CASTPTPSGYNEQFF. The CDR3 DNA is TGTGCCAGTACCCCGACCCCGAGCGGTTACAATGAGCAGTTCTTC.